This T cell receptor beta chain comes out of a study of T cell responses to AZD1222 COVID-19 vaccine. Repertoires were generated with immunoSEQ multiplex PCR, while TCRdb's copy carries only in-frame clones and drops some. The sample holds 95,000 to 150,000 clones, approximately 88% seen once. With regard to this clone: Its antigen remains unknown.

The CDR3 sequence is 16 residues long. V lost 4 bases and J lost 2; bases outside the gene matches: 4. The germline CDR1 and CDR2 sequences are SGHTA and FQGNSA. General study results and limits: Repertoire samples came only from after the peak T cell response. Reports say nearly half of spike-specific TCRs go after unmutated variant regions.

The chain links TRBV7-2 to TRBJ2-3; 12 bases fit TRBD2. The sequenced sample was peripheral blood, obtained on day 0 of AZD1222 vaccination. The TCR originated in an adult in good health. This chain's CDR3 is CASSSLAGGNTDTQYF. The CDR3 DNA reads as TGTGCCAGCAGCTCACTAGCGGGGGGAAACACAGATACGCAGTATTTT.